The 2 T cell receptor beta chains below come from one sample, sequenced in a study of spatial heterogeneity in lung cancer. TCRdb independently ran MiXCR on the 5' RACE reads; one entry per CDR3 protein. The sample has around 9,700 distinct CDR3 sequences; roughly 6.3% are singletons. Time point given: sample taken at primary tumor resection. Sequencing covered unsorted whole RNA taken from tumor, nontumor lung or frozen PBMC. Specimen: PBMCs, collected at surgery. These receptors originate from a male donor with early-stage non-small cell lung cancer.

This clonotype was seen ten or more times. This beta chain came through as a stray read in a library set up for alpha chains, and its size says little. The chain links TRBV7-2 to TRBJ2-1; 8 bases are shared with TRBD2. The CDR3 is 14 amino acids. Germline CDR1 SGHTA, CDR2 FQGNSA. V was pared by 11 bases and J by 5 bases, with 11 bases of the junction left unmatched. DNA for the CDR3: TGTGCCTCTACCGGGAGGGCCCGGAACAATGAGCAGTTCTTC. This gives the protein CASTGRARNNEQFF.

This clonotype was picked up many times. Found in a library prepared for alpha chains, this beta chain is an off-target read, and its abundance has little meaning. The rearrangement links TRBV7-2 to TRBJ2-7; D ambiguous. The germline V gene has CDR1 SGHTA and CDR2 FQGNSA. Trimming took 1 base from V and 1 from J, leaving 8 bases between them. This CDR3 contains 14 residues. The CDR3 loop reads CASSLGPRSYEQYF. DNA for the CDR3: TGTGCCAGCAGCTTAGGCCCCCGATCCTACGAGCAGTACTTC. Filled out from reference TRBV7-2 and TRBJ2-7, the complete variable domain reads GAGVSQSPSNKVTEKGKDVELRCDPISGHTALYWYRQSLGQGLEFLIYFQGNSAPDKSGLPSDRFSAERTGGSVSTLTIQRTQQEDSAVYLCASSLGPRSYEQYFGPGTRLTVT.